The rows below give T cell receptor beta chains drawn from one sample of a study of radiation and T cells in renal cell carcinoma. Here immunoSEQ multiplex PCR was the method, and the copy in TCRdb shows in-frame clones only, minus some. In the table there are around 100,000 clones, 65% to 90% of which are singletons. This specimen was blood, taken from a patient whose treatment included radiotherapy and nephrectomy. Receptors originate from a man in his sixties with renal cell carcinoma. The CDR3 runs from the conserved cysteine through the conserved F or W.

TRBV27	CASSYGQVPMNTEAFF
TRBV19	CASSIVGLDTEAFF
TRBV7-6	CASSPILEHLRKETQYF
TRBV7-2	CASSLEVLLGQRNTEAFF
TRBV30	CAWSGRVNSYNSPLHF
TRBV5-1	CASTVGQDGNTIYF
TRBV2	CASTEGRDPYSNQPQHF
TRBV19	CASSIGTLEQPQHF
TRBV7-9	CASSLEILRGRGDEQYF
TRBV5-4	CASSLGQRETQYF
TRBV10-1	CATDEARSGNTIYF
TRBV29-1	CSVVLGGGETQYF
TRBV28	CASSLPGQSYEQYF
TRBV28	CASSSGTSGIGEQFF
TRBV5-1	CASREIGSLTEQFF
TRBV10-2	CASTSGYNEQFF
TRBV2	CASRARDTENTEAFF
TRBV20-1	CSAGGLEKLFF